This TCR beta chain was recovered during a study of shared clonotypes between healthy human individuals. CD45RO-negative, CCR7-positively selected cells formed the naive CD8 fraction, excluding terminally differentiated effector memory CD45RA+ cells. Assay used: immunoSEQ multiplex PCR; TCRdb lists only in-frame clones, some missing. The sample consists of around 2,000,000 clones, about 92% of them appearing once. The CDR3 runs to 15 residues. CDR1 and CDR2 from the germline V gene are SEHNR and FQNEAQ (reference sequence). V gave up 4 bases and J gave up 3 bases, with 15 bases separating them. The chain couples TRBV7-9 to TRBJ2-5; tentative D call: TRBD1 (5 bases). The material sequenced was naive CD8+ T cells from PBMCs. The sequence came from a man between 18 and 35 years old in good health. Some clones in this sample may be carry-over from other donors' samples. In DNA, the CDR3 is TGTGCCAGCAGCTCCGACGGACACAACGAAGAGACCCAGTACTTC. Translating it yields CASSSDGHNEETQYF. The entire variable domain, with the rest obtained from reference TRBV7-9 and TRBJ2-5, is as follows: DTGVSQNPRHKITKRGQNVTFRCDPISEHNRLYWYRQTLGQGPEFLTYFQNEAQLEKSRLLSDRFSAERPKGSFSTLEIQRTEQGDSAMYLCASSSDGHNEETQYFGPGTRLLVL.